This TCR beta chain emerged from a study of cytomegalovirus exposure and HLA in healthy donors. Study-wide context: An early data release held about 85 million unique TCRs from HLA-typed donors.

On this clone itself: Its target is unknown.

Study observations and caveats: An analysis done earlier found most TCR beta V segments productive about 87% or about 30% of the time.

Both 60 Vbeta primers and 13 Jbeta primers went into the PCR. The protocol was immunoSEQ multiplex PCR, while the TCRdb copy is restricted to in-frame clones and leaves out a portion. Found here are fewer than 250,000 clones, approximately 86% of them singletons; the top ten hold approximately 1.9%. CDR3 length: 14 residues. Germline trimming cut 5 bases from V and 5 bases from J; bases unmatched to any gene: 7. From germline, CDR1 is SEHNR and CDR2 FQNEAQ (reference sequence). Specimen: PBMCs. The chain is built from TRBV7-9 and TRBJ2-5; TRBD2 aligns across 8 bases. The receptor's source is a woman aged 18 to 35 in good health and CMV-seronegative. The CDR3, as DNA: TGTGCCAGCAGCACTAGCGGAGGGGAGGAGACCCAGTACTTC. Its protein product is CASSTSGGEETQYF.